The clone carrying this TCR beta chain has only a few counts. Its antigen remains unknown. Germline CDR1 reads MGHRA; CDR2 reads YSYEKL. There are 15 residues in the CDR3. V shed 0 bases and J shed 6 bases, with 12 bases lying between them. Primers: 60 Vbeta forward and 13 Jbeta reverse. TCRdb's copy holds only in-frame clones and misses some; the assay was immunoSEQ multiplex PCR. The sample records roughly 110,000 clones, around 84% being singletons. The data are from a study of cytomegalovirus exposure and HLA in healthy donors. Overall study results and limits: Later analysis demonstrated an association between a missense DCLRE1C variant and TCR beta V- and J-gene trimming. The HLA-A and HLA-B alleles of most subjects were reportedly predicted accurately from TCR beta sequences. It was shown in a later analysis that HLA-associated TCR beta chains were more clonally expanded than other, equally common chains.

Material: PBMCs. The clonotype was recovered from a young man in good health and CMV-seropositive. J is TRBJ2-1 and V is TRBV4-1; D might be TRBD1 (5 bases). The DNA for the CDR3 is TGCGCCAGCAGCCAAGATCCAGGGATGGCCAATGAGCAGTTCTTC. This translates into CASSQDPGMANEQFF.